The entry that follows covers one TCR beta chain sequence. The antigen is not known. Produced via immunoSEQ multiplex PCR; TCRdb's table is partial and in-frame only. Of 70,000 or so clones listed, around 72% are singletons. Expansion of antigen-specific CD4+ T cells with viral peptide pools was carried out by the ViraFEST assay before sequencing. Cultured cells yielded isolated CD4+ T cells after 10 days. By PCR, the person was confirmed to have had SARS-CoV-2 infection between March and December 2020. Per the germline V gene, CDR1 is SGHTA and CDR2 is FQGNSA. V was shortened by 4 bases and J by 6 bases, with 19 bases between the two germline ends. This CDR3 comprises 15 residues. The sample is drawn from a study of vaccination effects on CD4 cells after COVID-19.

This rearrangement joins TRBV7-2 to TRBJ2-7; tentatively, D is TRBD1 or TRBD2 (6 bases each). This material consisted of CD4+ T cells from PBMCs cultured with HIV peptides, taken before COVID-19 vaccination. The sample's subset: HIV-1 Nef peptide pool negative control/reference culture. The origin of this receptor is a human donor who had a prior SARS-CoV-2 infection. In nucleotides, the CDR3 is TGTGCCAGCAGCTCCTCTAGGGGGGAGCTTTCCGAGCAGTACTTC. Translating it yields CASSSSRGELSEQYF.